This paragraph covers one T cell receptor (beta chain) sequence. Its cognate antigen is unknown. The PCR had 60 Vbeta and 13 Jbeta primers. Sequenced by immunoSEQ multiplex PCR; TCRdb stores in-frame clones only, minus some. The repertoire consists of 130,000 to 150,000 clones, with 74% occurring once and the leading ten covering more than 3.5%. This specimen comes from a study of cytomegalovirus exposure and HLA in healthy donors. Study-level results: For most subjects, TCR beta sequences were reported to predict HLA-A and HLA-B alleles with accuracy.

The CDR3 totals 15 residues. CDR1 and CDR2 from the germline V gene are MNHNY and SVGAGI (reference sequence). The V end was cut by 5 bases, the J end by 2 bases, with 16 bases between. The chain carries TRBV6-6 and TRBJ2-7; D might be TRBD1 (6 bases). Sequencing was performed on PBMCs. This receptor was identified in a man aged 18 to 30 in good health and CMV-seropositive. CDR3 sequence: CASSEGHLGPYEQYF. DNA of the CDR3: TGTGCCAGCAGTGAGGGACACCTCGGGCCCTACGAGCAGTACTTC.